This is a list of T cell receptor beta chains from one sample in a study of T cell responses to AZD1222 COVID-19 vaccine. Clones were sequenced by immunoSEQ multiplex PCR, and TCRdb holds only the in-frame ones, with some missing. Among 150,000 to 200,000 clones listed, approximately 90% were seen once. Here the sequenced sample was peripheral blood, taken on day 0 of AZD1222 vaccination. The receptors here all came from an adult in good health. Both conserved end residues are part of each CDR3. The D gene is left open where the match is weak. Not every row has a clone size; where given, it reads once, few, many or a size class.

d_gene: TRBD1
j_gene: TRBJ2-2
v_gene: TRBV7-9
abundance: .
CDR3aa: CASRPGWSTGSSAGELFF
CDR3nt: TGTGCCAGCAGGCCGGGGTGGTCGACAGGGTCATCGGCCGGGGAGCTGTTTTTT

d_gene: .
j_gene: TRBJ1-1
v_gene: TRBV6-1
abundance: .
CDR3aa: CASSDAGLNTEAFF
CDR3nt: TGTGCCAGCAGTGACGCCGGATTGAACACTGAAGCTTTCTTT

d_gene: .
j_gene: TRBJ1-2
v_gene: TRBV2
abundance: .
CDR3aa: CASSEDRAYGYTF
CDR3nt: TGTGCCAGCAGTGAAGACAGGGCCTATGGCTACACCTTC

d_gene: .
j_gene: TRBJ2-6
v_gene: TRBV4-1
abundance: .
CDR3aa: CASSQDRYSGANVLTF
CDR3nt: TGCGCCAGCAGCCAGGATAGGTACTCTGGGGCCAACGTCCTGACTTTC

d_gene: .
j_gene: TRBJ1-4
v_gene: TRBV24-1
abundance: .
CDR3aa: CATSTGGGLGEKLFF
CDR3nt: TGTGCCACCAGTACGGGCGGGGGTCTGGGTGAAAAACTGTTTTTT

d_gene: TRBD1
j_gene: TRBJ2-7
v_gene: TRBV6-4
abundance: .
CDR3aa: CARGQGITYEQYF
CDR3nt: TGTGCCAGAGGACAGGGCATCACCTACGAGCAGTACTTC

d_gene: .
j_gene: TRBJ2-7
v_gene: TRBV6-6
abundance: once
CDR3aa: CASSYGRRYSSYEQYF
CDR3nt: TGTGCCAGCAGTTACGGCAGGAGGTACTCAAGCTACGAGCAGTACTTC

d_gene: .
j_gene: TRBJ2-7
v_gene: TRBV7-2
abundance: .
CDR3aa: CASSLVPQGYEQYF
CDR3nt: TGTGCCAGCAGCTTAGTCCCCCAGGGCTACGAGCAGTACTTC

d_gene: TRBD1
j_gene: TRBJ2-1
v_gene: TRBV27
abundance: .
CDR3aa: CASSSGGRYNEQFF
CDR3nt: TGTGCCAGCAGTTCAGGGGGCAGATACAATGAGCAGTTCTTC

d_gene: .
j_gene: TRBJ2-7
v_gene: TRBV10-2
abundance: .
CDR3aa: CASSPSLFSYEQYF
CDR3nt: TGCGCCAGCAGTCCTTCCTTGTTCTCCTACGAGCAGTACTTC

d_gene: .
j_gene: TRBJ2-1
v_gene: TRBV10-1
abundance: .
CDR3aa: CASTPGHSYNEQFF
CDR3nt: TGCGCCAGCACACCGGGACATTCCTACAATGAGCAGTTCTTC

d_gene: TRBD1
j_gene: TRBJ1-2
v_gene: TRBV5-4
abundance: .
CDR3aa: CASSFQTGGDYGYTF
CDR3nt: TGTGCCAGCAGCTTCCAGACAGGGGGTGACTATGGCTACACCTTC

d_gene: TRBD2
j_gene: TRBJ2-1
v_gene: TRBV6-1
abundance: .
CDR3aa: CASSGGTSVAYNEQFF
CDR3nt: TGTGCCAGCAGTGGGGGGACTAGCGTAGCATACAATGAGCAGTTCTTC